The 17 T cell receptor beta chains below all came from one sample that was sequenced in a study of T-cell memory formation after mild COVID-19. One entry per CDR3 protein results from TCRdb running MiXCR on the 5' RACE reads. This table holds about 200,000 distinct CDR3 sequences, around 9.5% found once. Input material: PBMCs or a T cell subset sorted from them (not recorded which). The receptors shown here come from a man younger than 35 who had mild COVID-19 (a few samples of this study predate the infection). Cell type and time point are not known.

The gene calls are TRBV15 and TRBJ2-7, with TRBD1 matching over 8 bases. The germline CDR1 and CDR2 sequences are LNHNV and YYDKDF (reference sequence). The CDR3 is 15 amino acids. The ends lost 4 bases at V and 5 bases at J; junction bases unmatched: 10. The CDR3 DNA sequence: TGTGCCACCAGCACCCGGACAGGGTACGACCACGAGCAGTACGTC. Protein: CATSTRTGYDHEQYV.

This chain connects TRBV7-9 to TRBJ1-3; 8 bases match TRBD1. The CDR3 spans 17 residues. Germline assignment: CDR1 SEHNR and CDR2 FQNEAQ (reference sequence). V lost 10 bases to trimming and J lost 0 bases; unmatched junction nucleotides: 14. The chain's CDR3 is CATHPGQATFSGNTIYF. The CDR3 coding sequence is TGTGCCACCCATCCGGGACAGGCGACTTTCTCTGGAAACACCATATATTTT. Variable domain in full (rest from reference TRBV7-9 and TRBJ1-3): DTGVSQNPRHKITKRGQNVTFRCDPISEHNRLYWYRQTLGQGPEFLTYFQNEAQLEKSRLLSDRFSAERPKGSFSTLEIQRTEQGDSAMYLCATHPGQATFSGNTIYFGEGSWLTVV.

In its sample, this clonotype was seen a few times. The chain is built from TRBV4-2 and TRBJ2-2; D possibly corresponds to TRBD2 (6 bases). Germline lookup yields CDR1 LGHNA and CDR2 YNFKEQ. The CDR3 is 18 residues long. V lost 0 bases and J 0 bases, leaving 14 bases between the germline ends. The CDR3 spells CASSQDPRGIANTGELFF. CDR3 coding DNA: TGTGCCAGCAGCCAAGATCCTCGGGGGATCGCGAACACCGGGGAGCTGTTTTTT.

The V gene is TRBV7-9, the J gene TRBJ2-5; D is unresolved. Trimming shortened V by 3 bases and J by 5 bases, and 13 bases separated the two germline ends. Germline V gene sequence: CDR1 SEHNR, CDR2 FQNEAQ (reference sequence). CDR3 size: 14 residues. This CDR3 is CASSFTEIRETQYF. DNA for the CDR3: TGTGCCAGCAGCTTTACAGAAATCAGGGAGACCCAGTACTTC.

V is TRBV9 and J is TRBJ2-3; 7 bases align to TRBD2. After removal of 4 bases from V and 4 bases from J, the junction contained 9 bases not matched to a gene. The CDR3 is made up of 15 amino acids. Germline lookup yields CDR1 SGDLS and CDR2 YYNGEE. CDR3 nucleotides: TGTGCCAGCAGCCTTAGATCCCGGGGGGCAGATACGCAGTATTTT. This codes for CASSLRSRGADTQYF. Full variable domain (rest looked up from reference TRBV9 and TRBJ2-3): DSGVTQTPKHLITATGQRVTLRCSPRSGDLSVYWYQQSLDQGLQFLIQYYNGEERAKGNILERFSAQQFPDLHSELNLSSLELGDSALYFCASSLRSRGADTQYFGPGTRLTVL.

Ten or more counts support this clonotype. DNA of the CDR3: TGTGCCAGCAGCCTTACAGTGGCGAGGTCACCCCTCCACTTT. This codes for CASSLTVARSPLHF. The chain is built from TRBV7-8 and TRBJ1-6; D is uncertain. This CDR3 contains 14 residues. Looked up from germline, CDR1 is SGHVS and CDR2 is FQNEAQ. Trimming took 5 bases from V and 10 from J, leaving 15 bases between them. The entire variable domain, with the rest obtained from reference TRBV7-8 and TRBJ1-6, is as follows: GAGVSQSPRYKVAKRGQDVALRCDPISGHVSLFWYQQALGQGPEFLTYFQNEAQLDKSGLPSDRFFAERPEGSVSTLKIQRTQQEDSAVYLCASSLTVARSPLHFGNGTRLTVT.

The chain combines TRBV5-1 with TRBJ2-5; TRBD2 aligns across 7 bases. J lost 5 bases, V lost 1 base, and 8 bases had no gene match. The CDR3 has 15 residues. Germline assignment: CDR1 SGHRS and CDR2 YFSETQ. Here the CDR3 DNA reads TGCGCCAGCAGCTTGCTTCCGGGGGGAGGTGAGACCCAGTACTTC. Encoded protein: CASSLLPGGGETQYF.

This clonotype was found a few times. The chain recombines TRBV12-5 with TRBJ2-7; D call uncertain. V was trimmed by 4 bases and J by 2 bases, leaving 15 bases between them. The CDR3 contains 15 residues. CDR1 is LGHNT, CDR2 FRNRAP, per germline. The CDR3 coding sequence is TGTGCTAGTGGTTCGGCCCGGTTCACACCCTACGAGCAGTACTTC. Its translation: CASGSARFTPYEQYF.

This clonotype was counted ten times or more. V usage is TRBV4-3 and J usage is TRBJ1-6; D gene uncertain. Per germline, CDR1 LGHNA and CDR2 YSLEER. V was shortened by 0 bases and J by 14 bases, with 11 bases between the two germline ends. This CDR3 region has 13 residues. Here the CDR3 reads CASSQEGRETLHF. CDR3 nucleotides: TGCGCCAGCAGCCAAGAAGGGCGCGAGACCCTCCACTTT.

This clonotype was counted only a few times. The CDR3 region is CASSVVDRWANVLTF. The DNA for the CDR3 is TGTGCCAGCAGCGTAGTGGACCGATGGGCCAACGTCCTGACTTTC. The rearrangement uses TRBV9 and TRBJ2-6; no firm D call. The V and J ends lost 0 bases and 5 bases respectively, with 9 bases between them. Germline CDR1 SGDLS, CDR2 YYNGEE. CDR3 length: 15 amino acids.

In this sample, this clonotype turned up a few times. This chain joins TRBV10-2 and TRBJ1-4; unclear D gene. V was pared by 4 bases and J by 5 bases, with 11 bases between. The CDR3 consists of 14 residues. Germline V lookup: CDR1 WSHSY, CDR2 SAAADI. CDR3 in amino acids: CASSAEYTNEKLFF. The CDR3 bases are TGCGCCAGCAGTGCCGAATATACGAATGAAAAACTGTTTTTT.

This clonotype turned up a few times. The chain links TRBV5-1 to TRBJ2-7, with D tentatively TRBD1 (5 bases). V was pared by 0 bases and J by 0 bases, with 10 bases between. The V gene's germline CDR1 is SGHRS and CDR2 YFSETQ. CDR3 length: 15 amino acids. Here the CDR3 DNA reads TGCGCCAGCAGCTTGGAAGGACATCCCTCCTACGAGCAGTACGTC. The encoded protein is CASSLEGHPSYEQYV.

The CDR3 nucleotides read TGTGCCAGTTACGGTACTGGTTACTACGAGCAGTACTTC. Its translation: CASYGTGYYEQYF. The gene calls are TRBV6-5 and TRBJ2-7; D is undetermined. Looked up from germline, CDR1 is MNHEY and CDR2 is SVGAGI. The CDR3 covers 13 residues. V lost 9 bases and J lost 3, with 15 bases in between.

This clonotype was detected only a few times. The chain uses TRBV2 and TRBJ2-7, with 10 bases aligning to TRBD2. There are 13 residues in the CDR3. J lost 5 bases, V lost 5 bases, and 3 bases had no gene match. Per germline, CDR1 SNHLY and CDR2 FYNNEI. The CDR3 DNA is TGTGCCAGCAGTCTAGCGGGGGATCACGAGCAGTACGTC. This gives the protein CASSLAGDHEQYV.

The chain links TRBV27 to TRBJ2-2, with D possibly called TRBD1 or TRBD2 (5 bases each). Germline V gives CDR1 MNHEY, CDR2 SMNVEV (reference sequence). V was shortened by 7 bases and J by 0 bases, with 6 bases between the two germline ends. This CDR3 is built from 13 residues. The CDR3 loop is CASMGANTGELFF. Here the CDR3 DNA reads TGTGCCAGCATGGGGGCGAACACCGGGGAGCTGTTTTTT.

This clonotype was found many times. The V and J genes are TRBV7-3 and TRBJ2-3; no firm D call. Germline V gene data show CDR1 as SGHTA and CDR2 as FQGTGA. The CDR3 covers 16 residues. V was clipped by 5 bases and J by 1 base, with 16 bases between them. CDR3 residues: CASSPYGAAGTDTQYF. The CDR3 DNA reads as TGTGCCAGCAGCCCTTATGGAGCCGCAGGCACAGATACGCAGTATTTT.

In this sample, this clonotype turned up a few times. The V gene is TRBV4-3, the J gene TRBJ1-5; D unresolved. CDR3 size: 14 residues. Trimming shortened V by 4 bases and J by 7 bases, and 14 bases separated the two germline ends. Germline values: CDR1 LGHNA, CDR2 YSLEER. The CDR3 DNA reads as TGCGCCAGCAGCCCCCTAACGGGGAACCAGCCCCAGCATTTT. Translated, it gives CASSPLTGNQPQHF.